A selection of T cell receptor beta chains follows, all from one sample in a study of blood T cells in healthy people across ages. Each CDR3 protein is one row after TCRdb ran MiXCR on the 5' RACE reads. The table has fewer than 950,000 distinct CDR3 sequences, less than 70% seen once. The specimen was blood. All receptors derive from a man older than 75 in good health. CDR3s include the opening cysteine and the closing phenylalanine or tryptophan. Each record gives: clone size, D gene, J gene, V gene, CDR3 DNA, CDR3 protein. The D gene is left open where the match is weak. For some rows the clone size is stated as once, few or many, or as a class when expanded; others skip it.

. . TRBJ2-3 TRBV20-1 TGCAGTGCTAATCCGGGACTCAACCCTTCCAGGGATACGCAGTATTTT CSANPGLNPSRDTQYF
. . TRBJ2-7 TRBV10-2 TGCGCCAGCAGTGAAGTCAGGGCGGGCGAGCAGTACTTC CASSEVRAGEQYF
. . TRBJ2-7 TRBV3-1 TGTGCCAGCAACCCGGGGCCCTACCGCGCCGACGAGCAGTACTTC CASNPGPYRADEQYF
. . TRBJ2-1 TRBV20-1 TGCAGTGCTAGAGATCTCTCGTCGGGTGAGCAGTTCTTC CSARDLSSGEQFF
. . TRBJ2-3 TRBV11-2 TGTGCCAGCAGCTCGGGGGTTGTGATGTATTTT CASSSGVVMYF
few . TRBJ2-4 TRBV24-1 TGTGCCGCCGGGGGGCAGGGAAACATTCAGTACTTC CAAGGQGNIQYF
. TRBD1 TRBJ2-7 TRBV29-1 TGCAGCGTTGGCGGGACAGGGCATCCTTCCTACGAGCAGTACTTC CSVGGTGHPSYEQYF
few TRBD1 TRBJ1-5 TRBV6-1 TGTGCCACCACCCCGGGGACAGGGGTTAGCAATCAGCCCCAGCATTTT CATTPGTGVSNQPQHF
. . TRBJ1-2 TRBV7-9 TGTGCCAGCAGCTTAGCCTCCGGGGGCGCTTTGGGGGGCTACACCTTC CASSLASGGALGGYTF
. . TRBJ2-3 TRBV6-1 TGTGCCAGCAGTGAGATCACAGATACGCAGTATTTT CASSEITDTQYF
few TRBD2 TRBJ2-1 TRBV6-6 TGTGCCACCACCGCGGGAGGATACTACAATGAGCAGTTCTTC CATTAGGYYNEQFF
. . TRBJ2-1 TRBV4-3 TGCGCCAGCAGCCAAGGTCGCAGGGTGGATGAGCAGTTCTTC CASSQGRRVDEQFF
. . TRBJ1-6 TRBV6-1 TGTGCCAGCAGTGAGTGGGATAATTCACCCCTCCACTTT CASSEWDNSPLHF
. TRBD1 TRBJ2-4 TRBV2 TGTGCCAGCAGTGAACCGGGACAGGGGACCAAAAACATTCAGTACTTC CASSEPGQGTKNIQYF
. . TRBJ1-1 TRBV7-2 TGTGCCAGCAGCTCGTTAACTGGGGGCCCTGAAGCTTTCTTT CASSSLTGGPEAFF
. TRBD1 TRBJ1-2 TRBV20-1 TGCAGTGCTGGACAGACAGGGGGCGCGGGGGGCTACACCTTC CSAGQTGGAGGYTF
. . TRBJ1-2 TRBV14 TGTGCCAGCAGCCAAGACGATATTTATGGCTACACCTTC CASSQDDIYGYTF
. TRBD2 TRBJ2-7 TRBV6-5 TGTGCCAGCAGTTCTAGATCTGGACTAGGGACCTACTACGAGCAGTACTTC CASSSRSGLGTYYEQYF
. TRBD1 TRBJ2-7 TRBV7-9 TGTGCCAGCAGCCTAGCGATCCGGGACAGGGAGTCCTACGAGCAGTACTTC CASSLAIRDRESYEQYF
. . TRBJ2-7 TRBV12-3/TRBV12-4 TGTGCCAGCAGCCCCGGGGCCCGGAGCTCCTACAATGAGCAGTACTTC CASSPGARSSYNEQYF
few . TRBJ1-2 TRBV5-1 TGCGCCAGCAGCTCCACCCCGGTTAATGGCTACACCTTC CASSSTPVNGYTF
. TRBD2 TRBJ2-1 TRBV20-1 TGCAGTGCTAGAGATAGAAGGACCGGGACTAGCGTCACGTCGAGGGAGTTCTTC CSARDRRTGTSVTSREFF
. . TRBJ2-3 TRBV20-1 TGCAGTGCTTCTCCCGGGGGAGACGCGTATTTT CSASPGGDAYF
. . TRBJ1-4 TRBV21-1 TGTGCCAGCAGCAAGACCGCGAAGGACGAAAAACTGTTTTTT CASSKTAKDEKLFF
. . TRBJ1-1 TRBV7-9 TGTGCCAGCAGCTTAGGAGGGGTAGGAATGAACACTGAAGCTTTCTTT CASSLGGVGMNTEAFF
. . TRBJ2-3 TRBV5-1 TGCGCCAGCAGCTTGGGCCCGGCGGCAGACCAACACAGATACGCGTATTTT CASSLGPAADQHRYAYF
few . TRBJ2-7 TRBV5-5 TGTGCCAGCAGCTTGGAAGGAGTGCCCGCCTACGAGCAGTACTTC CASSLEGVPAYEQYF
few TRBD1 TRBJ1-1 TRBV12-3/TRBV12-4 TGTGCCAGCAGTTTAGACCGGGACAGGGTAACTGAAGCTTTCTTT CASSLDRDRVTEAFF
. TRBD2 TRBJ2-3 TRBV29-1 TGCAGCGATAGCGGGAGTCCCACAGATACGCAGTATTTT CSDSGSPTDTQYF
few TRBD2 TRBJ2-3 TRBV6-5 TGTGCCAGCAGTTCCTCCGGGACTAACTCGGGCAGATACGCGTATTTT CASSSSGTNSGRYAYF
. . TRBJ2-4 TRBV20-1 TGCAGTGCTAGTGGGAGGGCCAAAAACATTCAGTACTTC CSASGRAKNIQYF
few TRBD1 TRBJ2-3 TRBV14 TGTGCCAGCAGCTCCAGGACAGGAACAGGTCCGGATACGCAGTATTTT CASSSRTGTGPDTQYF
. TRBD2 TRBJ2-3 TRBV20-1 TGCAGTGCTTTAGTAAGCGGGGTCGCGTATTTT CSALVSGVAYF
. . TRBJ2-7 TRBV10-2 TGCGCCAGCACCAGAGGCCGAGACAGCTCCTACGAGCAGTACTTC CASTRGRDSSYEQYF
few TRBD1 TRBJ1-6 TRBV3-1 TGTGCCAGCAGCCCTGGACAGGGGGTATCACCCCTCCACTTT CASSPGQGVSPLHF
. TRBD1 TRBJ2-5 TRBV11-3 TGTGCCAGCACCCTCGAAGACAGGGGCCCAAGGGCCAAAAACGTTCAGTACTTC CASTLEDRGPRAKNVQYF
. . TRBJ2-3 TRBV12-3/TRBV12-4 TGTGCCAGCAGTTTACGACAGGCGAAACTAGGGGGATACGCGTATTTT CASSLRQAKLGGYAYF
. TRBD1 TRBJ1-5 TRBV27 TGTGCCAGCAGTAGGGGGCTATCATCTGGCAATCAGCCCCAGCATTTT CASSRGLSSGNQPQHF
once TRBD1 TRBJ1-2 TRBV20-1 TGCAGTGCTAGTCCACTCACAGGGGGCGCTGGCTACACCTTC CSASPLTGGAGYTF
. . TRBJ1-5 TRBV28 TGTGCCAGCAGTTCAAGTGGTCCAGACAATCAGCCCCAGCATTTT CASSSSGPDNQPQHF
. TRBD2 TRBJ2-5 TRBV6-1 TGTGCCAGCAGTGTGACTAGCGGGGGAATCATCCAAGAGACCCAGTACTTC CASSVTSGGIIQETQYF
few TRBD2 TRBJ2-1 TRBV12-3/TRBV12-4 TGTGCCAGCAAGTCAGGCGGGAGGTTCTCCTACAATGAGCAGTTCTTC CASKSGGRFSYNEQFF
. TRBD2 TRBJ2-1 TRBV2 TGTGCCAGCAGACTTAGCGGGGGGGCAGGCAATGAGCAGTTCTTC CASRLSGGAGNEQFF
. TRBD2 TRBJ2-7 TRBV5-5 TGTGCCAGCAGCCGGGAGGAATCCTACGAGCAGTACTTC CASSREESYEQYF
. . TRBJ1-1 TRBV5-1 TGCGCCAGCAGCTTGGTCCCGGGGGCGATGAACACTGAAGCTTTCTTT CASSLVPGAMNTEAFF
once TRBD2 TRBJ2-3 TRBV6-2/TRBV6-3 TGTGCCAGCAGTTACTCGGTGGGACTAGCGGGACTTGACGGTACGCAGTATTTT CASSYSVGLAGLDGTQYF